These T cell receptor beta chains were read from a single sample in a study of glioma-infiltrating T cells. One entry per CDR3 protein results from TCRdb running MiXCR on the multiplex PCR reads. The data contain about 180,000 distinct CDR3 sequences, 43% of them seen just once; the ten biggest clones take up around 4.9%. Sequencing was performed on glioma tissue, nonneoplastic brain tissue, or PBMCs (not recorded which). The receptors stem from a human donor with low-grade glioma or glioblastoma, undergoing nonglioma brain surgery, or in good health (not recorded which). CDR3s include the opening cysteine and the closing phenylalanine or tryptophan. Some rows mark clone size as missing; the rest say once, few, many or name a class of expanded clone.

j_gene | v_gene | abundance | CDR3aa
TRBJ2-1 | TRBV2 | . | CASSEGASRRGEQFF
TRBJ2-2 | TRBV19 | few | CASSIGQAVGELFF
TRBJ2-7 | TRBV13 | . | CASSGGRAEQYF
TRBJ2-3 | TRBV20-1 | many | CSAWDYPTDTQYF
TRBJ1-5 | TRBV18 | . | CASSQGYSNQPQHF
TRBJ1-5 | TRBV2 | . | CASSADRKNQPQHF
TRBJ1-2 | TRBV7-9 | few | CASSTQQGVGYGYTF
TRBJ2-5 | TRBV6-2/TRBV6-3 | . | CSSSYSWGQETQYF
TRBJ2-3 | TRBV7-9 | . | CDSSSRLAGSTDTQYF
TRBJ1-5 | TRBV6-2/TRBV6-3 | . | CVGSTDVYSNQPQHF
TRBJ2-7 | TRBV28 | many | CASSYGQGEFYEQYF
TRBJ1-4 | TRBV6-1 | many | CASSETEKLFF
TRBJ1-1 | TRBV6-6 | many | CASSYQMNTEAFF
TRBJ2-7 | TRBV2 | . | CASSERTSTRAGDYEQYF